These 3 T cell receptor beta chains were all obtained from the same sample, sequenced in a study of cytotoxic CD8 clonotypes in ibrutinib-treated CLL. Profiled with immunoSEQ multiplex PCR; TCRdb holds only in-frame clones, not every one. The sample has almost 250,000 clones, about three quarters seen once. The sample consisted of PBMCs, taken after 24 months of ibrutinib treatment. These receptors came from a human donor with chronic lymphocytic leukemia.

The V and J genes are TRBV7-9 and TRBJ1-1; TRBD1 might be the D (6 bases). The germline CDR1 and CDR2 sequences are SEHNR and FQNEAQ (reference sequence). The V end lost 3 bases, the J end lost 3 bases, and 17 bases lay between the germline ends. This CDR3 spans 16 amino acids. The CDR3 loop is CASSFGIGAGDTEAFF. For the CDR3, the DNA is TGTGCCAGCAGCTTCGGTATCGGAGCAGGGGACACTGAAGCTTTCTTT.

The chain employs TRBV27 and TRBJ2-6, with a tentative D call TRBD2 (5 bases). V shed 5 bases and J shed 0 bases, with 11 bases lying between them. CDR3 length equals 16 residues. The germline gives CDR1 MNHEY, CDR2 SMNVEV (reference sequence). The CDR3 DNA reads TGTGCCAGCAGTCACGGACGGGACTCTGGGGCCAACGTCCTGACTTTC. This codes for CASSHGRDSGANVLTF.

The chain carries TRBV6-6 and TRBJ2-7; D possibly matches TRBD1 or TRBD2 (6 bases each). Germline CDR1 is MNHNY and CDR2 is SVGAGI (reference sequence). With 6 bases removed from V and 5 bases from J, the gap between germline ends came to 14 bases. The CDR3 covers 13 residues. The CDR3 coding sequence is TGTGCCAGCAGCCCCCTGGGGGGCCACGAGCAGTACTTC. Amino acids: CASSPLGGHEQYF.